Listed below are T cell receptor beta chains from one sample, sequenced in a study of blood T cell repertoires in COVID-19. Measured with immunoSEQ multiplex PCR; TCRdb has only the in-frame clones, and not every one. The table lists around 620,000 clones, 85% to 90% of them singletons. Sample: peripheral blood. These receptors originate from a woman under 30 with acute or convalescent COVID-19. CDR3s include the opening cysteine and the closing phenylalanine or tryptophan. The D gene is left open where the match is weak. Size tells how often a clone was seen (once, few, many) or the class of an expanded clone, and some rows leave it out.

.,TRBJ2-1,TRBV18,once,TGTGCCAGCTCACCCGACAATGAGCAGTTCTTC,CASSPDNEQFF
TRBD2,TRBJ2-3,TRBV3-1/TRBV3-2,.,TGTGCCAGCAGCCATCACCTAGCGGGCGGCCCAGATACGCAGTATTTT,CASSHHLAGGPDTQYF
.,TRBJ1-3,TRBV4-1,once,TGCGCCAGCAGCCAAGGGCGACAGAGCTCTGGAAACACCATATATTTT,CASSQGRQSSGNTIYF
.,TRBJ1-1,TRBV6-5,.,TGTGCCAGCACGGACGGGGTACCATCTGAAGCTTTCTTT,CASTDGVPSEAFF
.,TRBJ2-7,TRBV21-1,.,TGTGCCAGCAGCAAAGGAGGGAGGGAGGAGTACTTC,CASSKGGREEYF
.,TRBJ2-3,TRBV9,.,TGTGCCAGCAGGTCCTCTAGCACAGATACGCAGTATTTT,CASRSSSTDTQYF
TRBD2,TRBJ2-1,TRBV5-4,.,TGTGCCAGCAGCCCCCCCCGGGGGGGGACCAATGAGCAGTTCTTC,CASSPPRGGTNEQFF
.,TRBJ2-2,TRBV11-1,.,TGTGCCAGCAGCTTAGGACAGAACGTTTACACCGGGGAGCTGTTTTTT,CASSLGQNVYTGELFF
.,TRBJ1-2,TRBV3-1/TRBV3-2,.,TGTGCCAGCAGCCCCCTACAGGGAGACTATGGCTACACCTTC,CASSPLQGDYGYTF
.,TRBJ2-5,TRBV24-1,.,TGTGCCACCAGTGATGCCACCATTGGCGGGACCCAGTACTTC,CATSDATIGGTQYF
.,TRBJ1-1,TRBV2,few,TGTGCCAGCAGCTCGACGGGGGTGAACACTGAAGCTTTCTTT,CASSSTGVNTEAFF
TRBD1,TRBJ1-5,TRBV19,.,TGTGCCAGTAGTATCCCGGGACAGGGTGGGAATCAGCCCCAGCATTTT,CASSIPGQGGNQPQHF
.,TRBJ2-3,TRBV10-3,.,TGTGCCATCGGCGGGGGCCTGGGAGATACGCAGTATTTT,CAIGGGLGDTQYF
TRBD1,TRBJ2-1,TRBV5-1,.,TGCGCCAGCAGTCTACTCCGGGACAGGGGCCACAATGAGCAGTTCTTC,CASSLLRDRGHNEQFF
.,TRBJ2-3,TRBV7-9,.,TGTGCCAGCTATAAGGCGGGGTCCACAGATACGCAGTATTTT,CASYKAGSTDTQYF
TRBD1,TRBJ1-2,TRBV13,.,TGTGCCAGCAGTCCAACGTACAGGGGAAGTAAGGTCAGGTATGGCTACACCTTC,CASSPTYRGSKVRYGYTF
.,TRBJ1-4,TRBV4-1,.,TGCGCCAGCAGCCAAGATGTCGCCCCGCAGAGGAGTGAAAAACTGTTTTTT,CASSQDVAPQRSEKLFF
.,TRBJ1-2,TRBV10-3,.,TGTGCCATCAGTGAGTCCCAGACTTTCTACTATGGCTACACCTTC,CAISESQTFYYGYTF
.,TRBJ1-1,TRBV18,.,TGTGCCAGCTCACCGAGGCAGCAGAACACTGAAGCTTTCTTT,CASSPRQQNTEAFF
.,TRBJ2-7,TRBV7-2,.,TGTGCCAGCAGCTTAGGGGCAGGGCCCTACGAGCAGTACTTC,CASSLGAGPYEQYF
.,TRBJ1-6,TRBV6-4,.,TGTGCCAGCGCTACTCCCCTGAGGCGGTCAAATTCACCCCTCCACTTT,CASATPLRRSNSPLHF
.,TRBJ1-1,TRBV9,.,TGTGCCAGCAGCGGCAGGGGCACTGAAGCTTTCTTT,CASSGRGTEAFF
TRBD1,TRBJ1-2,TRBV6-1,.,TGTGCCAGCAGACTAATAGGGACAGGGGCCGATGGCTACACCTTC,CASRLIGTGADGYTF
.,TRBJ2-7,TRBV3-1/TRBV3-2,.,TGTGCCAGCAGCCAAGTGCGGGAAGTGGGGTGGCAGAGCTCCTACGAGCAGTACTTC,CASSQVREVGWQSSYEQYF
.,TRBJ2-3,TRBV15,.,TGTGCCACCAGCAGAGTCCTGACAGGAACGCGAACAGATACGCAGTATTTT,CATSRVLTGTRTDTQYF
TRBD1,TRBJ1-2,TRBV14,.,TGTGCCAGCAGCCAAGATGGGTTCGCAGGGGGAAGTTATGGCTACACCTTC,CASSQDGFAGGSYGYTF
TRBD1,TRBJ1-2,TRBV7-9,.,TGTGCCAGCAGCCCGGACAGGGTGTTAACTAACTATGGCTACACCTTC,CASSPDRVLTNYGYTF
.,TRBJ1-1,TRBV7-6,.,TGTGCCAGCAGCTTAGGGACACTAAACTCGCAGCTTAGGGGGGGGACAATTCTGAAGGCTTTCTTT,CASSLGTLNSQLRGGTILKAFF
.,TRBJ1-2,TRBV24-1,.,TGTGCCACCAGTGGGTCCCAGTTCAATTATGGCTACACCTTC,CATSGSQFNYGYTF
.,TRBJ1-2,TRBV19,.,TGTGCCAGTAGTATATCAGGGGATTATGGCTACACCTTC,CASSISGDYGYTF
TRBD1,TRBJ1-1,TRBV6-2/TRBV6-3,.,TGTGCCAGCAGTTACTCGAGGCAGGGGGCGCCGGGGAACACTGAAGCTTTCTTT,CASSYSRQGAPGNTEAFF
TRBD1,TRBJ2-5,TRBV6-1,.,TGTGCCAGCAGTGAACTCACCGGGACAGGTACCTTTGTGACCCAGTACTTC,CASSELTGTGTFVTQYF
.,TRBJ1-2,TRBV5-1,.,TGCGCCAGCAGCTTGGGCAGGGCGTATGGCTACACCTTC,CASSLGRAYGYTF
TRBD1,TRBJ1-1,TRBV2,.,TGTGCCAGCAGTGGCAGGGGGAGCACTGAAGCTTTCTTT,CASSGRGSTEAFF
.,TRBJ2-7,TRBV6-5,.,TGTGCCAGCAGGCAGGACAGATACGAGCAGTACTTC,CASRQDRYEQYF
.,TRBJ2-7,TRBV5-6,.,TGTGCCAGCAGCTTGACTGAGGGCATAGCCTACGAGCAGTACTTC,CASSLTEGIAYEQYF
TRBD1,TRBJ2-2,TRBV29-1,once,TGCAGCGGGGGGACAGGGTACACGAACACCGGGGAGCTGTTTTTT,CSGGTGYTNTGELFF
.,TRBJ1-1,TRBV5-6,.,TGTGCCAGCAGCCGACAGACTAACACTGAAGCTTTCTTT,CASSRQTNTEAFF
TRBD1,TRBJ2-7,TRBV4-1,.,TGCGCCAGCAGCCAAGATCCCCCTGAGGCAGGGGGCAATGAGCAGTACTTC,CASSQDPPEAGGNEQYF
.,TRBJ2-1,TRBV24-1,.,TGTGCCACCAGTCGTACAGGGCATGAGCAGTTCTTC,CATSRTGHEQFF
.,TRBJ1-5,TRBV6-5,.,TGTGCCAGCAGTCAACAGGGATTTAGCAATCAGCCCCAGCATTTT,CASSQQGFSNQPQHF